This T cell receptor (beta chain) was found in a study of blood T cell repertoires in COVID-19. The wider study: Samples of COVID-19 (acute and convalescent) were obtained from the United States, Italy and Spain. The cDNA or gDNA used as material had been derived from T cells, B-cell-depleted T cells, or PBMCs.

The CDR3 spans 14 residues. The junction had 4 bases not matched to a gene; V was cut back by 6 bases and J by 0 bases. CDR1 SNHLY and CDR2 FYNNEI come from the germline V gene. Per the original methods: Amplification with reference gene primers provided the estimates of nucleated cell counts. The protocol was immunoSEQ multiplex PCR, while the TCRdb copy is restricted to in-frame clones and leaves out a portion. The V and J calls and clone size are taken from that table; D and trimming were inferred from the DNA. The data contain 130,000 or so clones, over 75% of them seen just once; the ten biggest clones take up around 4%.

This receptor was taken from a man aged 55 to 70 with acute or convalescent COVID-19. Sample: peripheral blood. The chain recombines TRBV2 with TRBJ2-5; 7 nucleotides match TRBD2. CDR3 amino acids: CASRGREYQETQYF. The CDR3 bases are TGTGCCAGCAGGGGGCGGGAGTACCAAGAGACCCAGTACTTC.